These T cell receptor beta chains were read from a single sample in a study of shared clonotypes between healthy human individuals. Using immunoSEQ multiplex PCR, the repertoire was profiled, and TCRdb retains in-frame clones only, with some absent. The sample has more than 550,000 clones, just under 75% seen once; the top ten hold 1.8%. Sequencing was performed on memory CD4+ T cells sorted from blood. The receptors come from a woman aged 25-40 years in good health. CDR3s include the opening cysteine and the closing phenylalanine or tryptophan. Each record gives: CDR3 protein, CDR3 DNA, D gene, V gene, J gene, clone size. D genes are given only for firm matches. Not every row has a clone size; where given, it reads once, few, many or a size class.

CDR3: CASSEVTRAYGYTF
DNA: TGTGCCAGCAGTGAAGTCACGAGGGCTTATGGCTACACCTTC
D: -
V: TRBV25-1
J: TRBJ1-2
size: -

CDR3: CASTMGVGSKEQFF
DNA: TGTGCCAGCACTATGGGGGTCGGAAGCAAAGAGCAGTTCTTC
D: -
V: TRBV2
J: TRBJ2-1
size: -

CDR3: CASTKGQNTGELFF
DNA: TGTGCCAGCACCAAAGGGCAGAACACCGGGGAGCTGTTTTTT
D: -
V: TRBV7-2
J: TRBJ2-2
size: -

CDR3: CASARNNEQFF
DNA: TGTGCCAGCGCCCGTAACAATGAGCAGTTCTTC
D: -
V: TRBV7-6
J: TRBJ2-1
size: -

CDR3: CASSRRGRTESSGNTIYF
DNA: TGTGCCAGCAGCAGAAGGGGGCGGACAGAGAGCTCTGGAAACACCATATATTTT
D: TRBD1
V: TRBV11-2
J: TRBJ1-3
size: -

CDR3: CASSNGGDEKLFF
DNA: TGCGCCAGCAGCAATGGGGGGGATGAAAAACTGTTTTTT
D: -
V: TRBV5-1
J: TRBJ1-4
size: few

CDR3: CASSVKDGYNQPQHF
DNA: TGTGCCAGCAGTGTAAAGGACGGATACAATCAGCCCCAGCATTTT
D: -
V: TRBV6-1
J: TRBJ1-5
size: -

CDR3: CASSRDRGYGETQYF
DNA: TGTGCCAGCAGCCGGGACAGGGGGTATGGTGAGACCCAGTACTTC
D: TRBD1
V: TRBV2
J: TRBJ2-5
size: -

CDR3: CASSEGQTLNYGYTF
DNA: TGTGCCAGCAGTGAAGGACAGACACTTAACTATGGCTACACCTTC
D: -
V: TRBV2
J: TRBJ1-2
size: -

CDR3: CASSPGLSGANVLTF
DNA: TGTGCCAGCAGCCCTGGGCTCTCTGGGGCCAACGTCCTGACTTTC
D: -
V: TRBV7-6
J: TRBJ2-6
size: -

CDR3: CASSYGILRTDTQYF
DNA: TGTGCCAGCAGTTACGGCATCTTGCGTACAGATACGCAGTATTTT
D: -
V: TRBV6-5
J: TRBJ2-3
size: -

CDR3: CASSLVRGGGAHNEQFF
DNA: TGTGCCAGCAGCTTAGTTCGGGGAGGTGGGGCCCACAATGAGCAGTTCTTC
D: -
V: TRBV11-2
J: TRBJ2-1
size: -

CDR3: CASSVWTGGDTEAFF
DNA: TGTGCCAGCAGTGTGTGGACAGGGGGAGACACTGAAGCTTTCTTT
D: TRBD1
V: TRBV28
J: TRBJ1-1
size: -

CDR3: CASSRPASSTDTQYF
DNA: TGCGCCAGCAGCCGTCCCGCGTCTAGCACAGATACGCAGTATTTT
D: -
V: TRBV4-1
J: TRBJ2-3
size: -

CDR3: CASSSQGARNTIYF
DNA: TGTGCCAGCAGCTCACAGGGGGCGAGAAACACCATATATTTT
D: TRBD1
V: TRBV11-2
J: TRBJ1-3
size: once

CDR3: CASSTGFGNTEAFF
DNA: TGTGCCAGCAGCACAGGGTTCGGGAACACTGAAGCTTTCTTT
D: -
V: TRBV7-9
J: TRBJ1-1
size: -

CDR3: CASSAGTEQFF
DNA: TGCGCCAGCAGTGCCGGGACGGAGCAGTTCTTC
D: -
V: TRBV10-1
J: TRBJ2-1
size: few

CDR3: CASSSPTSGRTYNEQFF
DNA: TGTGCCAGCAGTTCGCCGACTAGCGGGAGGACTTACAATGAGCAGTTCTTC
D: TRBD2
V: TRBV28
J: TRBJ2-1
size: few

CDR3: CASSINLNTEAFF
DNA: TGTGCCAGTAGTATAAATTTGAACACTGAAGCTTTCTTT
D: -
V: TRBV19
J: TRBJ1-1
size: -

CDR3: CALTSGSTPYEQYF
DNA: TGTGCCTTGACTAGCGGGAGTACCCCCTACGAGCAGTACTTC
D: TRBD2
V: TRBV30
J: TRBJ2-7
size: -

CDR3: CASSEGLAGAYEQYF
DNA: TGTGCCAGCAGTGAGGGACTAGCGGGTGCCTACGAGCAGTACTTC
D: TRBD2
V: TRBV6-1
J: TRBJ2-7
size: -

CDR3: CASSIGQGPAFF
DNA: TGTGCCAGCAGCATCGGACAGGGCCCCGCTTTCTTT
D: TRBD1
V: TRBV11-2
J: TRBJ1-1
size: -

CDR3: CASSVTHTGGWTDTQYF
DNA: TGTGCCAGTAGTGTGACCCATACCGGGGGGTGGACAGATACGCAGTATTTT
D: TRBD2
V: TRBV19
J: TRBJ2-3
size: -

CDR3: CATSRKGPTLSGANVLTF
DNA: TGTGCCACCAGCAGGAAAGGGCCCACACTCTCTGGGGCCAACGTCCTGACTTTC
D: -
V: TRBV15
J: TRBJ2-6
size: -

CDR3: CAWSSLYGADGYTF
DNA: TGTGCCTGGAGTTCCCTTTACGGGGCGGATGGCTACACCTTC
D: -
V: TRBV30
J: TRBJ1-2
size: once

CDR3: CASSFVRGTEAFF
DNA: TGTGCCAGCAGTTTTGTCAGGGGGACTGAAGCTTTCTTT
D: TRBD1
V: TRBV27
J: TRBJ1-1
size: -

CDR3: CASSLSSGSLAKNIQYF
DNA: TGTGCCAGCAGCTTATCTAGCGGATCTCTAGCCAAAAACATTCAGTACTTC
D: TRBD2
V: TRBV7-2
J: TRBJ2-4
size: -

CDR3: CASSYTRSNTGELFF
DNA: TGTGCCAGCAGTTACACTAGGTCGAACACCGGGGAGCTGTTTTTT
D: -
V: TRBV28
J: TRBJ2-2
size: -

CDR3: CASSLGGANQETQYF
DNA: TGTGCCAGCAGCTTAGGCGGGGCGAACCAAGAGACCCAGTACTTC
D: -
V: TRBV7-6
J: TRBJ2-5
size: -

CDR3: CASSASAGFSYNEQFF
DNA: TGTGCCAGTAGTGCTTCAGCCGGCTTCAGTTACAATGAGCAGTTCTTC
D: -
V: TRBV19
J: TRBJ2-1
size: -

CDR3: CATKGLADYNEQFF
DNA: TGTGCCACCAAGGGCCTAGCGGACTACAATGAGCAGTTCTTC
D: TRBD2
V: TRBV10-3
J: TRBJ2-1
size: -

CDR3: CASSIVTGKQFF
DNA: TGTGCCAGTAGTATAGTTACAGGGAAACAGTTCTTC
D: -
V: TRBV19
J: TRBJ2-1
size: once

CDR3: CASSATGYEKLFF
DNA: TGTGCCAGCAGTGCTACAGGGTACGAAAAACTGTTTTTT
D: -
V: TRBV27
J: TRBJ1-4
size: few

CDR3: CASSQGSATNTGELFF
DNA: TGTGCCAGCAGCCAAGGGTCCGCAACTAACACCGGGGAGCTGTTTTTT
D: -
V: TRBV4-2
J: TRBJ2-2
size: -

CDR3: CASSKGPLETQYF
DNA: TGTGCCAGCAGCAAGGGACCTTTAGAGACCCAGTACTTC
D: -
V: TRBV5-5
J: TRBJ2-5
size: few